The rows below give T cell receptor beta chains drawn from one sample of a study of T cells in localized non-small cell lung cancer. Some clones are missing from TCRdb's copy, which holds only in-frame ones; the method was immunoSEQ multiplex PCR. The profile shows about 60,000 clones, 85% to 90% of them singletons. This specimen was peripheral blood, taken before any cancer treatment. The receptors originated from a woman aged 35-75 years with stage I lung adenocarcinoma. Both conserved end residues are part of each CDR3. Each record gives: V gene, clone size, J gene, D gene, CDR3 DNA, CDR3 protein. D genes are given only for firm matches. The size entry is marked missing in some rows and otherwise reads once, few, many or a size class.

v_gene: TRBV28
abundance: -
j_gene: TRBJ1-2
d_gene: -
CDR3nt: TGTGCCAGCAGACCCCCATGGGGGGAGGAAATCTACTATGGCTACACCTTC
CDR3aa: CASRPPWGEEIYYGYTF

v_gene: TRBV28
abundance: -
j_gene: TRBJ1-1
d_gene: -
CDR3nt: TGTGCCAGCAGCTCTCCGGGACAAACGAACACTGAAGCTTTCTTT
CDR3aa: CASSSPGQTNTEAFF

v_gene: TRBV27
abundance: -
j_gene: TRBJ2-1
d_gene: TRBD2
CDR3nt: TGTGCCAGCAGTTTAGCCCGGACTAGCAATGAGCAGTTCTTC
CDR3aa: CASSLARTSNEQFF

v_gene: TRBV9
abundance: -
j_gene: TRBJ2-7
d_gene: TRBD2
CDR3nt: TGTGCCAGCAGCGTATCTAGCGGGGCGGCCTACGAGCAGTACTTC
CDR3aa: CASSVSSGAAYEQYF

v_gene: TRBV6-5
abundance: -
j_gene: TRBJ2-5
d_gene: -
CDR3nt: TGTGCCAGCAGTTACGGGCGGATAGGCCACACGGAGACCCAGTACTTC
CDR3aa: CASSYGRIGHTETQYF

v_gene: TRBV15
abundance: few
j_gene: TRBJ2-3
d_gene: -
CDR3nt: TGTGCCACCACAGGCCGCGCGGCGGGAATAGCGGCAGGAGATACGCAGTATTTT
CDR3aa: CATTGRAAGIAAGDTQYF

v_gene: TRBV5-1
abundance: -
j_gene: TRBJ2-7
d_gene: -
CDR3nt: TGCGCCAGCAGCCCAATTTCGCCAGCCGCCTACGAGCAGTACTTC
CDR3aa: CASSPISPAAYEQYF

v_gene: TRBV4-1
abundance: -
j_gene: TRBJ2-7
d_gene: TRBD1
CDR3nt: TGCGCCAGCAGCCAGGACCGACGGACAGGGGGTTTCTACGAGCAGTACTTC
CDR3aa: CASSQDRRTGGFYEQYF

v_gene: TRBV7-9
abundance: once
j_gene: TRBJ2-4
d_gene: TRBD2
CDR3nt: TGTGCCAGCAGCTTAGCACTAGCGGGAGGGAACATTCAGTACTTC
CDR3aa: CASSLALAGGNIQYF

v_gene: TRBV7-2
abundance: -
j_gene: TRBJ2-4
d_gene: TRBD1
CDR3nt: TGTGCCAGCTCCCACCCGGGACAGGGGAACATTCAGTACTTC
CDR3aa: CASSHPGQGNIQYF

v_gene: TRBV28
abundance: -
j_gene: TRBJ1-1
d_gene: -
CDR3nt: TGTGCCAGCACCTGGACAGTCATGAACACTGAAGCTTTCTTT
CDR3aa: CASTWTVMNTEAFF

v_gene: TRBV7-9
abundance: -
j_gene: TRBJ1-2
d_gene: TRBD1
CDR3nt: TGTGCCAGCAGCTCGGTCCAGGGGGACTATGGCTACACCTTC
CDR3aa: CASSSVQGDYGYTF

v_gene: TRBV2
abundance: -
j_gene: TRBJ1-2
d_gene: -
CDR3nt: TGTGCCAGCAGCGGACTCACGGCCTATGGCTACACCTTC
CDR3aa: CASSGLTAYGYTF

v_gene: TRBV28
abundance: few
j_gene: TRBJ2-3
d_gene: TRBD2
CDR3nt: TGTGCCAGCAGTTTAACGGCTAGCGGGAGGGGGGGTACGCAGTATTTT
CDR3aa: CASSLTASGRGGTQYF

v_gene: TRBV18
abundance: -
j_gene: TRBJ2-3
d_gene: -
CDR3nt: TGTGCCAGCTCACTTATCCGGGACAACACAGATACGCAGTATTTT
CDR3aa: CASSLIRDNTDTQYF

v_gene: TRBV5-1
abundance: -
j_gene: TRBJ2-3
d_gene: -
CDR3nt: TGCGCCAGCAGCGGACCTAGCACAGATACGCAGTATTTT
CDR3aa: CASSGPSTDTQYF

v_gene: TRBV5-6
abundance: -
j_gene: TRBJ1-1
d_gene: TRBD1
CDR3nt: TGTGCCAGCAGCTACGGACAGGGCGGGGCTGAAGCTTTCTTT
CDR3aa: CASSYGQGGAEAFF

v_gene: TRBV6-1
abundance: once
j_gene: TRBJ2-7
d_gene: -
CDR3nt: TGTGCCAGCAGTGAAGTAAGAGCCTACGAGCAGTACTTC
CDR3aa: CASSEVRAYEQYF

v_gene: TRBV12-5
abundance: -
j_gene: TRBJ2-2
d_gene: TRBD1
CDR3nt: TGTGCTAGTGGCTACTTCCAGGACAGGGTAGGGGCCGGGGAGCTGTTTTTT
CDR3aa: CASGYFQDRVGAGELFF

v_gene: TRBV28
abundance: -
j_gene: TRBJ1-5
d_gene: -
CDR3nt: TGTGCCAGCAGCCCCCTGGGCAGCCAGCAGCATTTT
CDR3aa: CASSPLGSQQHF

v_gene: TRBV5-4
abundance: -
j_gene: TRBJ1-1
d_gene: -
CDR3nt: TGTGCCAGCAGCCTCGGGGGTCCTGAAGCTTTCTTT
CDR3aa: CASSLGGPEAFF

v_gene: TRBV10-1
abundance: -
j_gene: TRBJ2-3
d_gene: -
CDR3nt: TGCGCCAGCAGTCAATCAGGAGGGACGAGGAGGGCAGATACGCAGTATTTT
CDR3aa: CASSQSGGTRRADTQYF

v_gene: TRBV6-4
abundance: -
j_gene: TRBJ2-1
d_gene: -
CDR3nt: TGTGCCAGCAGTGACAGGGGGTTTGAGGATGAGCAGTTCTTC
CDR3aa: CASSDRGFEDEQFF

v_gene: TRBV2
abundance: once
j_gene: TRBJ2-7
d_gene: -
CDR3nt: TGTGCCAGCAGGACGGACGGAACCTCCTACGAGCAGTACTTC
CDR3aa: CASRTDGTSYEQYF

v_gene: TRBV4-1
abundance: -
j_gene: TRBJ1-2
d_gene: -
CDR3nt: TGCGCCAGCAGCCAAGATCCCCGGGTCTACTATGGCTACACCTTC
CDR3aa: CASSQDPRVYYGYTF

v_gene: TRBV28
abundance: -
j_gene: TRBJ2-2
d_gene: TRBD1
CDR3nt: TGTGCCAGCAGTTCTTACAGGGGTCCCGGGGAGCTGTTTTTT
CDR3aa: CASSSYRGPGELFF

v_gene: TRBV4-1
abundance: once
j_gene: TRBJ1-1
d_gene: -
CDR3nt: TGCGCCAGCAGCCAAGATCCGGGGGACGGGGACACTGAAGCTTTCTTT
CDR3aa: CASSQDPGDGDTEAFF

v_gene: TRBV11-2
abundance: -
j_gene: TRBJ2-1
d_gene: -
CDR3nt: TGTGCCAGCAGCTTTAACAGGGACTATGAGCAGTTCTTC
CDR3aa: CASSFNRDYEQFF

v_gene: TRBV7-3
abundance: -
j_gene: TRBJ2-7
d_gene: TRBD2
CDR3nt: TGTGCCAGCAGCTTGGGGGGGAAAGACGAGCAGTACTTC
CDR3aa: CASSLGGKDEQYF

v_gene: TRBV18
abundance: -
j_gene: TRBJ1-1
d_gene: TRBD1
CDR3nt: TGTGCCAGCTCACCAGGACAGGGGGCCACTGAAGCTTTCTTT
CDR3aa: CASSPGQGATEAFF

v_gene: TRBV28
abundance: -
j_gene: TRBJ2-2
d_gene: -
CDR3nt: TGTGCCAGCAGTTTAGAGTACACCGGGGAGCTGTTTTTT
CDR3aa: CASSLEYTGELFF

v_gene: TRBV7-9
abundance: -
j_gene: TRBJ1-2
d_gene: TRBD1
CDR3nt: TGTGCCGCCGAAGGGGCGGGACAGGGTAGCGGCTACACCTTC
CDR3aa: CAAEGAGQGSGYTF

v_gene: TRBV29-1
abundance: -
j_gene: TRBJ2-1
d_gene: TRBD1
CDR3nt: TGCAGCGCCAGGACGGACAGGGGAAAAGGGGATGAGCAGTTCTTC
CDR3aa: CSARTDRGKGDEQFF

v_gene: TRBV27
abundance: -
j_gene: TRBJ1-1
d_gene: -
CDR3nt: TGTGCCAGCAGTTTATCGATGTGGGAGGGGGAGAACACTGAAGCTTTCTTT
CDR3aa: CASSLSMWEGENTEAFF

v_gene: TRBV29-1
abundance: -
j_gene: TRBJ1-2
d_gene: -
CDR3nt: TGCAGCGTTGAAGATCATACAGGGCGCAGCGGCTACACCTTC
CDR3aa: CSVEDHTGRSGYTF

v_gene: TRBV7-9
abundance: -
j_gene: TRBJ2-7
d_gene: -
CDR3nt: TGTGCCAGCAGCTTGAGCAGGGGAGGGTACGAGCAGTACTTC
CDR3aa: CASSLSRGGYEQYF

v_gene: TRBV6-6
abundance: -
j_gene: TRBJ1-2
d_gene: -
CDR3nt: TGTGCCAGCAGTTACTCCGGGGTCGTTAACTATGGCTACACCTTC
CDR3aa: CASSYSGVVNYGYTF

v_gene: TRBV29-1
abundance: once
j_gene: TRBJ2-7
d_gene: -
CDR3nt: TGCAGCGCCATAGAGGGGCTCGAGCAGTACTTC
CDR3aa: CSAIEGLEQYF

v_gene: TRBV7-8
abundance: -
j_gene: TRBJ2-6
d_gene: -
CDR3nt: TGTGCCAGCAATCCCAGGGAAGCAGGGGCCAACGTCCTGACTTTC
CDR3aa: CASNPREAGANVLTF

v_gene: TRBV27
abundance: -
j_gene: TRBJ1-1
d_gene: -
CDR3nt: TGTGCCAGCGGTGACAGGAGAGCGAACACTGAAGCTTTCTTT
CDR3aa: CASGDRRANTEAFF

v_gene: TRBV7-2
abundance: few
j_gene: TRBJ2-1
d_gene: TRBD1
CDR3nt: TGTGCCAGCAGCTTAGAGAGGACAGGGGGTCAAGAGCAGTTCTTC
CDR3aa: CASSLERTGGQEQFF

v_gene: TRBV30
abundance: -
j_gene: TRBJ1-1
d_gene: TRBD1
CDR3nt: TGTGCCTGGAATGGGATAGGACAGGGCCACTTT
CDR3aa: CAWNGIGQGHF

v_gene: TRBV7-2
abundance: -
j_gene: TRBJ2-3
d_gene: TRBD2
CDR3nt: TGTGCCAGCAGCTTAGCGGGACTAACACTAGATACGCAGTATTTT
CDR3aa: CASSLAGLTLDTQYF

v_gene: TRBV7-6
abundance: -
j_gene: TRBJ1-3
d_gene: TRBD1
CDR3nt: TGTGCCAGCAGCCTCCTTGGACAGGCAGACTCTGGAAACACCATATATTTT
CDR3aa: CASSLLGQADSGNTIYF

v_gene: TRBV19
abundance: once
j_gene: TRBJ2-3
d_gene: -
CDR3nt: TGTGCCAGTAGTATGGCGAGGGTTCGAACAGATACGCAGTATTTT
CDR3aa: CASSMARVRTDTQYF

v_gene: TRBV9
abundance: -
j_gene: TRBJ1-2
d_gene: -
CDR3nt: TGTGCCAGCAGCGCGGTATTTCTTGCAGGGGCCTATGGCTACACCTTC
CDR3aa: CASSAVFLAGAYGYTF

v_gene: TRBV28
abundance: -
j_gene: TRBJ1-1
d_gene: TRBD1
CDR3nt: TGTGCCAGCAGTTCCGCCGGGACAGGGTGGAACACTGAAGCTTTCTTT
CDR3aa: CASSSAGTGWNTEAFF

v_gene: TRBV6-1
abundance: -
j_gene: TRBJ1-6
d_gene: -
CDR3nt: TGTGCCAGCAGTGACAGCTATAATTCACCCCTCCACTTT
CDR3aa: CASSDSYNSPLHF